What follows are 8 T cell receptor beta chains derived from one specimen sequenced in a study of T cells after yellow fever vaccination. TCRdb passed the 5' RACE reads through MiXCR, listing each CDR3 protein once. The profile shows about 340,000 distinct CDR3 sequences, around 13% of them singletons. This sample comprised CD4+ T cells sorted from PBMCs, obtained 15 days after the yellow fever booster vaccination. These receptors originate from a man aged 18 to 30 who received the YFV17D yellow fever vaccine.

This clonotype was recorded a few times. The gene calls are TRBV6-2 or TRBV6-3 and TRBJ2-7; 12 nucleotides align to TRBD1. V lost 4 bases to trimming and J lost 8 bases; unmatched junction nucleotides: 6. Germline-derived CDR1 and CDR2 are MNHEY and SVGEGT. The CDR3 is 14 amino acids. The CDR3 region has the DNA TGTGCCAGCAGTTTGGGACAGGGGGCTCATAAGCAGTACGTC. Translating it yields CASSLGQGAHKQYV.

The genes are TRBV4-2 and TRBJ1-5; 7 positions match TRBD1. Germline V gives CDR1 LGHNA, CDR2 YNFKEQ. Trimming cost V 0 bases and J 4 bases; bases outside gene matches: 3. The CDR3 sequence is 15 residues long. The DNA of the CDR3 is TGTGCCAGCAGCCAAGAGGGACAGACTAATCAGCCCCAGCATTTT. Protein product: CASSQEGQTNQPQHF.

The chain couples TRBV6-2 or TRBV6-3 to TRBJ2-7; 7 bases are a match to TRBD1. This CDR3 spans 14 amino acids. Per germline, CDR1 MNHEY and CDR2 SVGEGT. The V and J ends lost 6 bases and 2 bases, in that order; junction bases with no gene match: 7. The CDR3 sequence is CASSPLGQPYEQYV. CDR3 sequence (DNA): TGTGCCAGCAGCCCTTTGGGACAGCCCTACGAGCAGTACGTC.

This clonotype showed up just a few times. The gene calls are TRBV7-3 and TRBJ2-2, with a possible D match to TRBD2 (5 bases). The V gene's germline CDR1 is SGHTA and CDR2 FQGTGA. The CDR3 is 15 amino acids. The V gene lost 4 bases and the J gene lost 4 bases, with 13 bases spanning the gap. The CDR3 region has the DNA TGTGCCAGCAGCTCCCTCCCGGGAAGCACCGGGGAGCTGTTTTTT. Encoded protein: CASSSLPGSTGELFF.

A few counts support this clonotype. The chain combines TRBV3-1 with TRBJ1-1; tentatively, D is TRBD1 (5 bases). CDR1 and CDR2 from the germline V gene are LGHDT and YNNKEL (reference sequence). Trimming stripped 2 bases from V and 5 bases from J, with 12 bases between. The CDR3 totals 14 residues. The CDR3, as DNA: TGTGCCAGCAGCCAACCTACTCGGGGGACTGAAGCTTTCTTT. Residues: CASSQPTRGTEAFF.

A few counts support this clonotype. The rearrangement uses TRBV6-2 or TRBV6-3 and TRBJ2-5; 12 positions match TRBD1. Germline assignment: CDR1 MNHEY and CDR2 SVGEGT. The V and J ends lost 2 bases and 5 bases, in that order; junction bases with no gene match: 3. The CDR3 totals 15 residues. DNA for the CDR3: TGTGCCAGCAGTTACGGGACAGGGGGCGTGGAGACCCAGTACTTC. This codes for CASSYGTGGVETQYF.

Comment on this clonotype: Compared with germline, one end of the junction differs, possibly owing to a read error. The V call is TRBV7-8, the J call TRBJ2-7; D call uncertain. This CDR3 is 15 amino acids long. The germline gives CDR1 SGHVS, CDR2 FQNEAQ. In nucleotides, the CDR3 is TGTGCCAGCAGCTTAGCGGTAGCCAGTTCCTACAAGCAGTACTTC. Its translation is CASSLAVASSYKQYF.

This clonotype was counted a few times. The J gene is TRBJ2-7, the V gene TRBV5-1; D ambiguous. The CDR3 runs to 14 residues. Germline V CDR1 and CDR2: SGHRS, YFSETQ. Trimming cost V 4 bases and J 3 bases, with 14 bases left between them. This CDR3 is CASSPLGRHYEQYF. Written as DNA, the CDR3 is TGCGCCAGCAGCCCCCTTGGACGGCACTACGAGCAGTACTTC.